Sequencing of this T cell receptor (beta chain) was carried out in a study of blood T cell repertoires in COVID-19 (dated by TCRdb to 2018 to 2021). Context from the whole study: Collaborator samples came from the United States, Italy and Spain and covered acute and convalescent phases of COVID-19. The prospective study material was composed of cDNA or gDNA derived from T cells, B-cell-depleted T cells, or PBMCs. Deeply sampled blood TCRbeta repertoires from subjects exposed to, actively infected with, or recovered from COVID-19 were included in the dataset. A freely available public database, intended as a resource for researchers studying the immune response to SARS-CoV-2, is where the repertoires were released. Samples came from the ongoing ImmuneRACE study (first 160 participants) plus 1,254 subjects from 6 global collaborators. A de-identified subject ID, COVID-19 status, age in years and sex were almost always included in the sample metadata. Where available, HLA class I and class II types were taken from metadata supplied by the sample provider and were not determined by assay-based typing. Here is what the overall study found, with its caveats: Clinical and demographic metadata were provided uncurated, with the amount varying by source and participant.

TCRbeta CDR3 regions were amplified from genomic DNA by means of the immunoSEQ Assay, a bias-controlled multiplex PCR. On the authors' methods: The number of nucleated cells in each sample was estimated from the amplification of reference gene primers within the assay. To quantify the absolute abundance of each unique TCRbeta CDR3 rearrangement, sequence reads were collapsed and filtered. For each sample, productive Simpson clonality was calculated by taking the square root of Simpson's diversity index across productive rearrangements. Not all clones reach the TCRdb copy of this immuneACCESS table, which keeps in-frame sequences only. Checked studies attribute under half of the gap to unresolved V genes and leave the rest unexplained. Clonal size and the V and J genes are those of that table, whereas D and trimming came from the DNA. This sample holds about half a million clones; roughly nine tenths were observed only once. The top ten clonotypes cover roughly 1% of the sample.

One collaborating source in Seattle enrolled patients while the patients were actively infected and followed the patients over time throughout the course of disease. Collaborating institutions collected whole blood in K2EDTA tubes following their own protocols. Collaborator samples were shipped for TCRbeta analysis as frozen whole blood, isolated PBMCs, or DNA extracted from either sample type. Regarding this clone: The specificity of this receptor is unknown. Base qualities are not recorded, but no much larger clone differs from it by a single base.

This clonotype originated in a man aged 18 to 29 with COVID-19, enrolled during active disease. What was sequenced was peripheral blood.

The bases read TGTGCCAGCAGCTTTGAGGGACTAGCGGGAGTCGGCGGGGAGCTGTTTTTT. Its translation reads: CASSFEGLAGVGGELFF. The sequence is built from TRBV13 and TRBJ2-2, with 14 middle bases fitting TRBD2. Germline trimming amounts to 3 bases on V and 7 bases on J, with 7 as the count of junction bases outside the gene matches. The CDR3 contains 17 residues, cysteine and phenylalanine counted. The CDR3 DNA has 51 bases and is translated from base 1. The germline V gene encodes CDR1 PRHDT and CDR2 FYEKMQ (reference sequence).